A single sample gave rise to the 29 T cell receptor beta chains below, sequenced in a study of T-cell memory formation after mild COVID-19. TCRdb reprocessed the 5' RACE reads via MiXCR and lists one record per CDR3 protein. The profile covers hundreds of thousands of distinct CDR3 sequences, with approximately 15% appearing a single time and 22% taken by the ten largest. Sequenced input: PBMCs or a T cell subset sorted from them (not recorded which). Source of these receptors: a man aged 18 to 30 who had mild COVID-19 (a few samples of this study predate the infection). Cell type and time point are not known.

This clonotype was detected only a few times. The chain links TRBV12-3 or TRBV12-4 to TRBJ2-5; no clear D. V was cut by 2 bases and J by 3 bases, with 7 bases left in between. CDR3 length: 13 residues. CDR3 DNA: TGTGCCAGCAGTTTACGGATAGAAGAGACCCAGTACTTC. It yields the protein CASSLRIEETQYF.

This clonotype was counted only a few times. V is TRBV9 and J is TRBJ2-3; maybe TRBD1 (7 bases). V was pared by 3 bases and J by 0 bases, with 14 bases between. The V gene's germline CDR1 is SGDLS and CDR2 YYNGEE. The CDR3 covers 16 residues. In DNA, the CDR3 is TGTGCCAGCAGCGAGGGGGCTAGCGAGAGCACAGATACGCAGTATTTT. Translated: CASSEGASESTDTQYF.

The V and J genes are TRBV4-1 and TRBJ1-1, with D perhaps matching TRBD1 (6 bases). Germline CDR1 and CDR2: MGHRA and YSYEKL. The CDR3 contains 18 residues. V dropped 5 bases and J dropped 1 base, with 23 bases sitting between them. The CDR3 loop reads CASSNTPGWTATNTEAFF. In DNA form, the CDR3 reads TGCGCCAGCAGCAACACCCCGGGGTGGACAGCGACGAACACTGAAGCTTTCTTT.

This clonotype appeared a few times. V and J are TRBV6-2 or TRBV6-3 and TRBJ1-5; possibly TRBD1 for D (5 bases). This CDR3 contains 14 residues. Germline CDR1 reads MNHEY; CDR2 reads SVGEGT. Trimming pared 7 bases from V and 5 bases from J, leaving 15 bases between. The CDR3 is CASNQGSRDQPQHF. CDR3 nucleotide sequence: TGTGCCAGCAACCAGGGAAGTAGGGATCAGCCCCAGCATTTT.

This chain joins TRBV10-3 and TRBJ1-6; possible D gene TRBD1, 6 bases. Germline V gene data show CDR1 as ENHRY and CDR2 as SYGVKD. CDR3 size: 12 residues. Trimming took off 5 bases at V and 16 bases at J, with 15 bases between the two ends. For the CDR3, the DNA is TGTGCCATCAGTCCACCGGACAGAGTACTCCACTTT. As protein: CAISPPDRVLHF.

The gene calls are TRBV9 and TRBJ2-3, with 12 positions matching TRBD2. After removal of 4 bases from V and 1 base from J, the junction contained 7 bases not matched to a gene. Germline assignment: CDR1 SGDLS and CDR2 YYNGEE. The CDR3 sequence is 17 residues long. CDR3 in amino acids: CASSPGTSGPGTDTQYF. For the CDR3, the DNA is TGTGCCAGCAGCCCCGGGACTAGCGGGCCCGGCACAGATACGCAGTATTTT.

This clonotype was picked up a small number of times. The chain joins TRBV18 to TRBJ2-5; 7 positions agree with TRBD2. The germline CDR1 and CDR2 sequences are KGHSH and LQKENI. The J segment lost 2 bases and the V segment lost 6 bases, leaving 6 bases of the junction unmatched. This CDR3 has 14 amino acids. DNA of the CDR3: TGTGCCAGCTCCCCGGGGAGGGGACAAGAGACCCAGTACTTC. It encodes CASSPGRGQETQYF.

This clonotype was seen only a few times. CDR3 coding DNA: TGTGCCAGCACCTGGACTTGGCTTGGTTCACCCCTCCACTTT. Encoded protein: CASTWTWLGSPLHF. The V call is TRBV12-3 or TRBV12-4, the J call TRBJ1-6; no clear D. Trimming took off 7 bases at V and 9 bases at J, with 16 bases between the two ends. The CDR3 extends over 14 amino acids.

This clonotype was detected only a few times. The chain is built from TRBV7-9 and TRBJ1-4; D might be TRBD1 (5 bases). The CDR3 is made up of 16 amino acids. The germline V gene encodes CDR1 SEHNR and CDR2 FQNEAQ (reference sequence). V was shortened by 3 bases and J by 4 bases, with 15 bases between the two germline ends. The CDR3: CASSLRRDGFNEKLFF. CDR3 sequence (DNA): TGTGCCAGCAGCTTGAGACGGGACGGCTTTAATGAAAAACTGTTTTTT. Full variable domain (missing parts from reference TRBV7-9 and TRBJ1-4): DTGVSQNPRHKITKRGQNVTFRCDPISEHNRLYWYRQTLGQGPEFLTYFQNEAQLEKSRLLSDRFSAERPKGSFSTLEIQRTEQGDSAMYLCASSLRRDGFNEKLFFGSGTQLSVL.

In its sample, this clonotype was seen a few times. The chain recombines TRBV3-1 with TRBJ2-7; 10 positions match TRBD1. Unmatched junction bases numbered 5, after V lost 4 bases and J lost 2 bases. Germline V gives CDR1 LGHDT, CDR2 YNNKEL (reference sequence). This CDR3 has 15 amino acids. CDR3 loop: CASSPGTGVTYEQYF. For the CDR3, the DNA is TGTGCCAGCAGCCCCGGGACAGGGGTAACCTACGAGCAGTACTTC.

This clonotype was seen a handful of times. The rearrangement uses TRBV6-6 and TRBJ2-3; tentatively, D is TRBD1 (6 bases). V lost 5 bases and J 10 bases, leaving 13 bases between the germline ends. This CDR3 is built from 12 residues. The germline gives CDR1 MNHNY, CDR2 SVGAGI (reference sequence). CDR3 sequence: CASSQGTGPQYF. The CDR3 coding sequence is TGTGCCAGCAGTCAGGGGACGGGCCCGCAGTATTTT.

This clonotype came up a few times. The chain uses TRBV7-2 and TRBJ1-1; D remains ambiguous. This CDR3 has 11 residues. In germline, CDR1 is SGHTA, CDR2 FQGNSA. Deletions cut 0 bases from V and 7 bases from J, with 3 bases between. The CDR3 coding sequence is TGTGCCAGCAGCTTAGCTTATGAAGCTTTCTTT. Translating gives CASSLAYEAFF.

The rearrangement joins TRBV7-9 to TRBJ2-4; TRBD1 is a possible D gene (6 bases). The length of the CDR3 is 16 residues. Looked up from germline, CDR1 is SEHNR and CDR2 is FQNEAQ (reference sequence). The germline V and J ends were trimmed by 5 bases and 1 base, with 15 bases remaining between them. CDR3 nucleotide sequence: TGTGCCAGCAGCGTACAGGGTTGGGAGGCCAAAAACATTCAGTACTTC. Its protein is CASSVQGWEAKNIQYF.

This clonotype was counted a few times. The chain links TRBV3-1 to TRBJ2-7, with 8 bases fitting TRBD1. This CDR3 has 15 amino acids. V lost 4 bases to trimming and J lost 4 bases; unmatched junction nucleotides: 9. CDR1 is LGHDT, CDR2 YNNKEL, per germline (reference sequence). The CDR3 loop is CASSPVQGAFYEQYF. The CDR3 region has the DNA TGTGCCAGCAGCCCTGTTCAGGGGGCTTTTTACGAGCAGTACTTC.

This clonotype was seen more than once but under ten times. This chain uses TRBV5-1 with TRBJ2-7, with no clear D. The CDR3 loop spans 13 amino acids. Germline V gene lookup returns CDR1 SGHRS and CDR2 YFSETQ. Between the trimmed V and J ends, which lost 10 bases and 3 bases, there was a span of 17 bases. CDR3 amino acids: CAVPASGFYEQYV. CDR3 nucleotides: TGCGCCGTACCGGCCTCGGGTTTCTACGAGCAGTACGTC.

The V gene is TRBV3-1, the J gene TRBJ2-1; D remains ambiguous. From germline, CDR1 is LGHDT and CDR2 YNNKEL (reference sequence). V lost 7 bases, J lost 7 bases, and 8 bases lay in between. This CDR3 spans 11 amino acids. CDR3 amino acids: CASTLGNEQFF. DNA of the CDR3: TGTGCCAGCACCCTAGGTAATGAGCAGTTCTTC.

This clonotype was seen only a few times. This sequence joins TRBV7-6 and TRBJ2-1, with no clear D. Germline V gene lookup returns CDR1 SGHVS and CDR2 FNYEAQ. The ends were cut back, 5 bases at V and 8 bases at J, with 16 bases in the middle. The CDR3 runs to 14 residues. CDR3 sequence: CASSRRAWVDEQFF. The CDR3 coding sequence is TGTGCCAGCAGCCGCCGGGCTTGGGTCGATGAGCAGTTCTTC. The full variable domain, its missing parts supplied by reference TRBV7-6 and TRBJ2-1, is GAGVSQSPRYKVTKRGQDVALRCDPISGHVSLYWYRQALGQGPEFLTYFNYEAQQDKSGLPNDRFSAERPEGSISTLTIQRTEQRDSAMYRCASSRRAWVDEQFFGPGTRLTVL.

This clonotype was counted a few times. A much larger clone sits a single nucleotide away, making a read error possible. The chain recombines TRBV12-3 or TRBV12-4 with TRBJ1-1, with no clear D. The length of the CDR3 is 13 residues. The ends were cut back, 6 bases at V and 1 base at J, with 9 bases in the middle. CDR3 region: CASSPLRNTEAFF. The CDR3 nucleotides read TGTGCCAGCAGCCCCCTCAGGAACACTGAAGCTTTCTTT.

This clonotype was seen repeatedly, ten times or more. The gene calls are TRBV29-1 and TRBJ2-3; TRBD2 is a possible D gene (7 bases). V was cut by 5 bases and J by 1 base, with 13 bases left in between. Germline V lookup: CDR1 SQVTM, CDR2 ANQGSEA. This CDR3 contains 14 residues. CDR3 sequence: CSVSRGRGTDTQYF. The CDR3 DNA is TGCAGCGTTTCAAGGGGGAGGGGCACAGATACGCAGTATTTT.

The chain uses TRBV5-1 and TRBJ1-5, with unresolved D. CDR1 SGHRS and CDR2 YFSETQ come from the germline V gene. This CDR3 comprises 15 residues. V lost 4 bases and J lost 5, with 16 bases in between. Here the CDR3 DNA reads TGCGCCAGCAGCCCTCGGGAGGGTCCTGATCAGCCCCAGCATTTT. As protein: CASSPREGPDQPQHF.

V is TRBV6-6 and J is TRBJ1-1, with D tentatively TRBD1 (5 bases). Germline V lookup: CDR1 MNHNY, CDR2 SVGAGI (reference sequence). The CDR3 runs to 15 residues. Trimming cost V 0 bases and J 3 bases, with 11 bases left between them. CDR3 bases: TGTGCCAGCAGTTACTCGACAGTCGGCTACACTGAAGCTTTCTTT. Its protein is CASSYSTVGYTEAFF.

The V gene is TRBV6-5, the J gene TRBJ2-5, with 8 bases lining up with TRBD2. The CDR3 sequence is 14 residues long. The germline CDR1 and CDR2 sequences are MNHEY and SVGAGI. V was pared by 5 bases and J by 3 bases, with 5 bases of the junction left unmatched. The chain's CDR3 is CASSAGTSEETQYF. Here the CDR3 DNA reads TGTGCCAGCAGTGCCGGGACTAGTGAAGAGACCCAGTACTTC.

This rearrangement joins TRBV6-5 to TRBJ2-3; D gene uncertain. The CDR3 sequence is 14 residues long. The germline V gene has CDR1 MNHEY and CDR2 SVGAGI. V lost 0 bases to trimming and J lost 4 bases, with 8 bases between them. The CDR3 DNA reads TGTGCCAGCAGTTACTCGCCAGGTCCAGATACGCAGTATTTT. This encodes CASSYSPGPDTQYF.

This clonotype was seen a few times. V gene TRBV19 combines with J gene TRBJ2-2, with D unresolved. The CDR3 length is 12 residues. V was cut by 2 bases and J by 7 bases, with 5 bases left in between. Germline CDR1 reads LNHDA; CDR2 reads SQIVND (reference sequence). CDR3 nucleotide sequence: TGTGCCAGTAGTATATCCTACGGGGAGCTGTTTTTT. Its translation: CASSISYGELFF.

This sequence joins TRBV7-2 and TRBJ1-2; D is possibly TRBD1 (6 bases). V was shortened by 0 bases and J by 3 bases, with 11 bases between the two germline ends. The CDR3 runs 15 residues. CDR1 and CDR2 (germline): SGHTA, FQGNSA. The CDR3, as DNA: TGTGCCAGCAGCTTAGCGGGGGGCGGCGACTATGGCTACACCTTC. Its translation is CASSLAGGGDYGYTF.

The chain has TRBV5-5 and TRBJ2-7; perhaps TRBD2 as D (7 bases). The CDR3 extends over 15 amino acids. Trimming left V 2 bases short and J 6 bases short, with 18 bases between. The V gene's germline CDR1 is SGHKS and CDR2 YYEKEE (reference sequence). The CDR3 bases are TGTGCCAGCAGCTTACTTGGCGGGGGCTATGGCGAGCAGTACGTC. Translating gives CASSLLGGGYGEQYV.

The genes are TRBV21-1 and TRBJ2-7; the table's D call, TRBD1, has no DNA check behind it. TRBV21-1 is deemed a pseudogene. This CDR3 contains 15 residues. DNA of the CDR3: TGTGCCAGCAGCCAACGGACAGAGAGCTCCTACGAGCAGTACTTC. It yields the protein CASSQRTESSYEQYF.

The gene calls are TRBV10-3 and TRBJ1-2, with D maybe TRBD1 (5 bases). Per the germline V gene, CDR1 is ENHRY and CDR2 is SYGVKD. The CDR3 covers 14 residues. V dropped 4 bases and J dropped 3 bases, with 12 bases sitting between them. CDR3 in DNA: TGTGCCATCAGTGTCGGCAGGGCCGACTATGGCTACACCTTC. Translated, it gives CAISVGRADYGYTF.

This rearrangement joins TRBV10-1 to TRBJ2-2; D is perhaps TRBD2 (6 bases). With 3 bases removed from V and 7 bases from J, the gap between germline ends came to 15 bases. The CDR3 is made up of 15 amino acids. Germline CDR1 WNHNN, CDR2 SYGVQD (reference sequence). The CDR3 nucleotides are TGCGCCAGCAGTGAAACGGGACTCCCGAACGGGGAGCTGTTTTTT. Encoded protein: CASSETGLPNGELFF.